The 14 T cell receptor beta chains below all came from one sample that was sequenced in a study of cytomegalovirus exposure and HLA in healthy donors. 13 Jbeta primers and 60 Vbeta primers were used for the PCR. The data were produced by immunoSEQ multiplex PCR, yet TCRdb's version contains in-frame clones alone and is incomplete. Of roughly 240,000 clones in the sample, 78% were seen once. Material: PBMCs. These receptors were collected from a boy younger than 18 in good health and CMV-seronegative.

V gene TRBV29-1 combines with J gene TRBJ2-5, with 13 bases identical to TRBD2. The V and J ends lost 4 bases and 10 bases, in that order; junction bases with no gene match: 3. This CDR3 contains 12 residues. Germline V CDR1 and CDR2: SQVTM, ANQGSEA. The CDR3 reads CSVGGLAGFQYF. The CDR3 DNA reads TGCAGCGTTGGGGGACTAGCGGGATTCCAGTACTTC.

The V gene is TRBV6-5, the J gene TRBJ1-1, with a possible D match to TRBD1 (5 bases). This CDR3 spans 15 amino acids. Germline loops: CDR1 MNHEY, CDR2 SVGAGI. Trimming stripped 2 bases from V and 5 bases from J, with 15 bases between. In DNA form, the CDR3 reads TGTGCCAGCAGTTACGGGCTAGCGGCAGGGACTGAAGCTTTCTTT. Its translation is CASSYGLAAGTEAFF.

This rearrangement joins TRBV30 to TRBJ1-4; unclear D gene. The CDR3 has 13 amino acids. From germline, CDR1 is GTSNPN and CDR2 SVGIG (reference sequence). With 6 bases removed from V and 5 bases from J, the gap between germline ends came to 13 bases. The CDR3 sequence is CACPGALNEKLFF. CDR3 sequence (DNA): TGTGCCTGCCCGGGAGCCCTAAATGAAAAACTGTTTTTT.

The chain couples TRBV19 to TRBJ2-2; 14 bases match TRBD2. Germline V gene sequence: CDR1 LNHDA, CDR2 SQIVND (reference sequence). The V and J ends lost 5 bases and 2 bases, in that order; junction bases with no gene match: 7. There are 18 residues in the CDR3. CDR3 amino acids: CASSPRGTSGSNTGELFF. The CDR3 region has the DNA TGTGCCAGTAGTCCCCGAGGGACTAGCGGGAGCAACACCGGGGAGCTGTTTTTT. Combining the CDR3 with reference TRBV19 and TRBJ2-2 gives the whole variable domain DGGITQSPKYLFRKEGQNVTLSCEQNLNHDAMYWYRQDPGQGLRLIYYSQIVNDFQKGDIAEGYSVSREKKESFPLTVTSAQKNPTAFYLCASSPRGTSGSNTGELFFGEGSRLTVL.

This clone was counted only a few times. The DNA for the CDR3 is TGTGCCAGCAGCTCGCGGACAGGGGAGAACACTGAAGCTTTCTTT. Translating it yields CASSSRTGENTEAFF. The chain recombines TRBV7-9 with TRBJ1-1; 9 positions agree with TRBD1. V gave up 4 bases and J gave up 1 base; unmatched junction bases: 4. The CDR3 is made up of 15 amino acids. Per germline, CDR1 SEHNR and CDR2 FQNEAQ (reference sequence).

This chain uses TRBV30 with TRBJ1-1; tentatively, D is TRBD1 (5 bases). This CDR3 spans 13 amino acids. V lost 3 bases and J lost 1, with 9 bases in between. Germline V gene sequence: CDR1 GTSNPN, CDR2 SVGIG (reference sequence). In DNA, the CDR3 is TGTGCCTGGAGAGGGGTATCGAACACTGAAGCTTTCTTT. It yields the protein CAWRGVSNTEAFF. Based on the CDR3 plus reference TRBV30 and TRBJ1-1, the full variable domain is SQTIHQWPATLVQPVGSPLSLECTVEGTSNPNLYWYRQAAGRGLQLLFYSVGIGQISSEVPQNLSASRPQDRQFILSSKKLLLSDSGFYLCAWRGVSNTEAFFGQGTRLTVV.

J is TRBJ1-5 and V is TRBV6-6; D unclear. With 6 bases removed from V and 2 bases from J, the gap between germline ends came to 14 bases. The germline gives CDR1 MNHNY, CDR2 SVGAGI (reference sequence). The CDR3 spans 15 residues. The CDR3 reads CASSREGSRNQPQHF. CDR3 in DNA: TGTGCCAGCAGCCGAGAGGGTTCCCGCAATCAGCCCCAGCATTTT.

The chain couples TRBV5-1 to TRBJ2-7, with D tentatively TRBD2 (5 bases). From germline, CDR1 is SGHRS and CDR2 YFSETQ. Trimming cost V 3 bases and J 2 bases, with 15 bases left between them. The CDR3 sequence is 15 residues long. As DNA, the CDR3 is TGCGCCAGCAGCTATAGGCCGGGGAGTACCTACGAGCAGTACTTC. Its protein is CASSYRPGSTYEQYF.

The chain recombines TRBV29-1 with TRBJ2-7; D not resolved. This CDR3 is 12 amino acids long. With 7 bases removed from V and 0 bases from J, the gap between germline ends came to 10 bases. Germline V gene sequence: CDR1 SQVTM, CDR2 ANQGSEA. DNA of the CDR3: TGCAGCGCGAACTACGCCTCCTACGAGCAGTACTTC. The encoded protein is CSANYASYEQYF.

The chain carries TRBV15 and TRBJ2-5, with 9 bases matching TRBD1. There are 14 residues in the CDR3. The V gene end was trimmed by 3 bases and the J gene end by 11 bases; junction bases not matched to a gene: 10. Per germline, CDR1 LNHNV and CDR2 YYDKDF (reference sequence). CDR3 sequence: CATSSQQGAREQYF. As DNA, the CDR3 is TGTGCCACCAGCAGTCAACAGGGGGCGCGGGAGCAGTACTTC.

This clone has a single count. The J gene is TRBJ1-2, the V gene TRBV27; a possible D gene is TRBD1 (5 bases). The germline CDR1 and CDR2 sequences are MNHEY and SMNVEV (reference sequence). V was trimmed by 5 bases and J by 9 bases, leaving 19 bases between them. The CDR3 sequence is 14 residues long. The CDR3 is CASSLSPPGNRYTF. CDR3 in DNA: TGTGCCAGCAGTCTCTCCCCCCCAGGGAACCGCTACACCTTC.

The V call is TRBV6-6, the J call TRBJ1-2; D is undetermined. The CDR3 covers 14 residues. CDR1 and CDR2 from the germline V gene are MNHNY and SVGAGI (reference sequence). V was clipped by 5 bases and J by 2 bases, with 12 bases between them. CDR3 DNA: TGTGCCAGCAGTGGGCAGGTGACAAACTATGGCTACACCTTC. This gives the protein CASSGQVTNYGYTF.

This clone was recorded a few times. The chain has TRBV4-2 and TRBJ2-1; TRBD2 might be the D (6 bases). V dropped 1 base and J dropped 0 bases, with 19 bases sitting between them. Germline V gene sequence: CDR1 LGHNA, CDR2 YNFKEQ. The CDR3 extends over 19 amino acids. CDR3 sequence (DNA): TGTGCCAGCAGCCAAGTAAAGGACTACTACCTAAGCTCCTACAATGAGCAGTTCTTC. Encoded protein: CASSQVKDYYLSSYNEQFF.

CDR3 in DNA: TGTGCCAGCAGGGCGGGACGCTCCGATTTCTACAATGAGCAGTTCTTC. Amino acids: CASRAGRSDFYNEQFF. The chain combines TRBV2 with TRBJ2-1; perhaps TRBD2 as D (6 bases). The CDR3 runs to 16 residues. Looked up from germline, CDR1 is SNHLY and CDR2 is FYNNEI. Trimming removed 6 bases at V and 3 bases at J, with 18 bases between.